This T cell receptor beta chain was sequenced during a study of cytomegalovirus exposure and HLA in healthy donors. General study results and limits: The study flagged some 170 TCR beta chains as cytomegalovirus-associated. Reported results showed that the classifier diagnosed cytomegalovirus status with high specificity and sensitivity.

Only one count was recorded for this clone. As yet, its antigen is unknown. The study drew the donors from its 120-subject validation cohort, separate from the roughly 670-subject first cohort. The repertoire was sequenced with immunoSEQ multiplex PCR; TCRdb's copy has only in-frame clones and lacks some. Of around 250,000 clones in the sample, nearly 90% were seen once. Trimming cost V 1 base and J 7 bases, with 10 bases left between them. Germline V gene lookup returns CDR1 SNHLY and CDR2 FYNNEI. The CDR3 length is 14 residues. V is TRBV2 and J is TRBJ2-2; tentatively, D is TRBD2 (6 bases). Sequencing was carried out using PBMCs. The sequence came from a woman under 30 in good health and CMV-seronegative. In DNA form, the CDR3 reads TGTGCCAGCAGTGAAGGGGAGGTATACGGGGAGCTGTTTTTT. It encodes CASSEGEVYGELFF.